What follows describes a single T cell receptor beta chain. From germline, CDR1 is SGHVS and CDR2 FQNEAQ. V was shortened by 5 bases and J by 6 bases, with 11 bases between the two germline ends. The CDR3 has 12 residues. Sequenced by immunoSEQ multiplex PCR; TCRdb stores in-frame clones only, minus some. Seen here are roughly 290,000 clones, 75% to 90% observed once, and the top ten hold 1.5% to 2%. The sample belongs to a study of blood T cell repertoires in COVID-19. Looking at the study overall: From T cells, B-cell-depleted T cells, or PBMCs came the material, which was cDNA or gDNA.

The cohort comprised adults aged 18 to 89 years residing in about two dozen US areas. Clinical history as reported by participants underpinned cohort assignment. Sequences were obtained from PBMCs or T cells enriched from blood (not recorded which). The gene calls are TRBV7-8 and TRBJ2-7; D remains ambiguous. This TCR came from a woman aged 40 to 50 who had recovered from COVID-19. This CDR3 is CASSRPLFEQYF. CDR3 bases: TGTGCCAGCAGCCGCCCCCTATTCGAGCAGTACTTC.